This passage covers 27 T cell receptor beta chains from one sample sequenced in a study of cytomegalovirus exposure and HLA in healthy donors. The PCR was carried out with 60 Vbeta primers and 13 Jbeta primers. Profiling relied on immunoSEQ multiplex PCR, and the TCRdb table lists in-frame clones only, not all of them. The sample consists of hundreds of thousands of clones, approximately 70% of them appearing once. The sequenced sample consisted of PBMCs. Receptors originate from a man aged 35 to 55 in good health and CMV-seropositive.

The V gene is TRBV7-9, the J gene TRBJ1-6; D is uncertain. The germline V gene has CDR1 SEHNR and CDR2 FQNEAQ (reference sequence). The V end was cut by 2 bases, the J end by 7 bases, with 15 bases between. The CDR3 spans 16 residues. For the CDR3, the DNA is TGTGCCAGCAGCTTAATCCCTGGAGCGGCGAATTCACCCCTCCACTTT. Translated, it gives CASSLIPGAANSPLHF.

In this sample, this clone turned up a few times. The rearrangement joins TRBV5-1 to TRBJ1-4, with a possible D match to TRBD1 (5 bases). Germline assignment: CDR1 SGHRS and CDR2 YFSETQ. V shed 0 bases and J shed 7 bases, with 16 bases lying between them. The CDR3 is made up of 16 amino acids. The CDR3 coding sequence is TGCGCCAGCAGCTTGGGGGCAGGGTCCTACGGTGAAAAACTGTTTTTT. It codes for CASSLGAGSYGEKLFF.

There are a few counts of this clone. CDR3 nucleotides: TGTGCCAGCAGTGCCAGCGCTGGCCAGGGGGCGCGAAAGGAAAAACTGTTTTTT. Translation: CASSASAGQGARKEKLFF. The genes are TRBV6-1 and TRBJ1-4; 8 bases agree with TRBD1. With 4 bases clipped from V and 8 bases from J, the junction kept 18 bases outside the gene matches. From germline, CDR1 is MNHNS and CDR2 SASEGT. The CDR3 sequence is 18 residues long.

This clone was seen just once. The CDR3 region is CASRRGGATDTQYF. Written as DNA, the CDR3 is TGTGCCAGCAGGCGAGGGGGCGCGACAGATACGCAGTATTTT. The chain joins TRBV6-5 to TRBJ2-3; TRBD1 aligns across 7 bases. CDR3 length: 14 amino acids. The J segment lost 3 bases and the V segment lost 6 bases, leaving 6 bases of the junction unmatched. Germline loops: CDR1 MNHEY, CDR2 SVGAGI.

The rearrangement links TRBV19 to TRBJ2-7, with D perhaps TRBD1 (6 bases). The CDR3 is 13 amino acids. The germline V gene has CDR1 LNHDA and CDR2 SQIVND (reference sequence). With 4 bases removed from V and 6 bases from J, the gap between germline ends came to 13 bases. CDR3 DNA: TGTGCCAGTAGTAGTCGACAGGTTGTCGAGCAGTACTTC. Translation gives CASSSRQVVEQYF.

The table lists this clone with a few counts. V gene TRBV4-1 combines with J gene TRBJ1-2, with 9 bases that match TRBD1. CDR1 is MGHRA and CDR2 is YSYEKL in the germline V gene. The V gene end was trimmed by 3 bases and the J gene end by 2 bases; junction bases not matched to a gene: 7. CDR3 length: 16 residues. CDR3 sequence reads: CASSQHSTGGNYGYTF. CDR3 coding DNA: TGCGCCAGCAGCCAGCACTCGACAGGGGGAAACTATGGCTACACCTTC.

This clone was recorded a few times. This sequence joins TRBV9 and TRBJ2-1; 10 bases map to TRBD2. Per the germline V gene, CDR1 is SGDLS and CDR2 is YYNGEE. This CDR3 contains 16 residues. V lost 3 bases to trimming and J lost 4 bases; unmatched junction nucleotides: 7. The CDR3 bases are TGTGCCAGCAGCGGTACCGGGACTAGCGTTTACAATGAGCAGTTCTTC. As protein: CASSGTGTSVYNEQFF.

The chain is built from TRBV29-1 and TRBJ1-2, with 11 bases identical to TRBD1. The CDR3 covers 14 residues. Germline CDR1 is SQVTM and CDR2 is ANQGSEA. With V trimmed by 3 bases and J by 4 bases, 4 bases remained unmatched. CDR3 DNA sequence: TGCAGCGTTGACCGGGACAGGGGGGTCTATGGCTACACCTTC. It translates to CSVDRDRGVYGYTF.

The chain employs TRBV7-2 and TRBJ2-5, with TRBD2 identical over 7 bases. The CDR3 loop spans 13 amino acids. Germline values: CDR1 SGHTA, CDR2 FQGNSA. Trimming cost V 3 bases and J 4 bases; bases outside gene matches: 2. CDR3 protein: CASSFGGGETQYF. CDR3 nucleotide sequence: TGTGCCAGCAGCTTTGGGGGGGGAGAGACCCAGTACTTC.

The chain's CDR3 is CASSFGTGYTGELFF. CDR3 nucleotides: TGTGCCAGCAGCTTCGGGACAGGGTACACCGGGGAGCTGTTTTTT. The V and J genes are TRBV11-2 and TRBJ2-2; 9 bases fit TRBD1. The CDR3 loop spans 15 amino acids. Trimming cost V 3 bases and J 3 bases; bases outside gene matches: 2. In germline, CDR1 is SGHAT, CDR2 FQNNGV.

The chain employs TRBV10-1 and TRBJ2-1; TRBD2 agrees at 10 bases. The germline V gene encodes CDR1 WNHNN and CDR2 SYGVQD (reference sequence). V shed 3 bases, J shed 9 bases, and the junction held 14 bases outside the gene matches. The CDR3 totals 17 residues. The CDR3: CASSDFPTSGEVGEQFF. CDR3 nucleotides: TGCGCCAGCAGTGATTTCCCCACTAGCGGGGAGGTCGGTGAGCAGTTCTTC.

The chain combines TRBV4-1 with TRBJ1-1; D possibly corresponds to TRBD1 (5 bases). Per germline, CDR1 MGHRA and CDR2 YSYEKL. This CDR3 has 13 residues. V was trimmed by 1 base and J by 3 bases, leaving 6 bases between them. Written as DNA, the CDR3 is TGCGCCAGCAGCCAAGTCAGGGACACTGAAGCTTTCTTT. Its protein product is CASSQVRDTEAFF.

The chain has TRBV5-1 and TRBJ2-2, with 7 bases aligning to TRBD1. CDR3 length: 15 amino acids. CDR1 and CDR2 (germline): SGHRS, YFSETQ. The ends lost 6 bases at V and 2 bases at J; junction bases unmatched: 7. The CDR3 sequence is CASTRDSLNTGELFF. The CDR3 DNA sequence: TGCGCCAGCACCAGGGACAGCTTAAACACCGGGGAGCTGTTTTTT. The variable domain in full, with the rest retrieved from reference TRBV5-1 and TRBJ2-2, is KAGVTQTPRYLIKTRGQQVTLSCSPISGHRSVSWYQQTPGQGLQFLFEYFSETQRNKGNFPGRFSGRQFSNSRSEMNVSTLELGDSALYLCASTRDSLNTGELFFGEGSRLTVL.

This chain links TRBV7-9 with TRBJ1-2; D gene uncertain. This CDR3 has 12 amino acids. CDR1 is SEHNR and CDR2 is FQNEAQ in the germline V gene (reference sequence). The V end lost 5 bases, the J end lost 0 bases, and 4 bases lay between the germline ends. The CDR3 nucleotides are TGTGCCAGCAGCAATACTAACTATGGCTACACCTTC. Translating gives CASSNTNYGYTF.

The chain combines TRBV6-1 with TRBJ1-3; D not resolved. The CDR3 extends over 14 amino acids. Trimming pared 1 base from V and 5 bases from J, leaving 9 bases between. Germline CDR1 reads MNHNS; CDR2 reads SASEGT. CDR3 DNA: TGTGCCAGCAGTGAAGGACTAGGTAGAAACACCATATATTTT. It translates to CASSEGLGRNTIYF.

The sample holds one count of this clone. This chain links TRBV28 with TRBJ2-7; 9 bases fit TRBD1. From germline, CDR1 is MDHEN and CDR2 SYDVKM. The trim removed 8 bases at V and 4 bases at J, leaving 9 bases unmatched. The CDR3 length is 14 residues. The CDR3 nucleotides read TGTGCCAGCCGCTCGGGACAGGGTTTATACGAGCAGTACTTC. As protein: CASRSGQGLYEQYF.

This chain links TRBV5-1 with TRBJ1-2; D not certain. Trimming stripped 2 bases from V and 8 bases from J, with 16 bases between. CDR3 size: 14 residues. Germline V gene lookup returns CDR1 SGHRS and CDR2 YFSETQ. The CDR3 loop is CASSLAEEVSGYTF. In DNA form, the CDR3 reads TGCGCCAGCAGCTTAGCGGAGGAAGTTAGCGGCTACACCTTC.

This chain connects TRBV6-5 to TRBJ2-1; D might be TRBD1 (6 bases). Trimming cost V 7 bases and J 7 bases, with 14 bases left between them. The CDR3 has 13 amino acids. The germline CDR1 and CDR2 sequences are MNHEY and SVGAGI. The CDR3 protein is CASTQRGWNEQFF. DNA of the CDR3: TGTGCCAGCACCCAGAGGGGGTGGAATGAGCAGTTCTTC.

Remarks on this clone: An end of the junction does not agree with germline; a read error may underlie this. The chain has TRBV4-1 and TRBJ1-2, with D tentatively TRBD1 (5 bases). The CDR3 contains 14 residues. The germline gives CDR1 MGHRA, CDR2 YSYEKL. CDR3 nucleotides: TGCGCCAGCAGCCTCCGTTTTCCTTATGTGGACACCCTCTTC. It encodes CASSLRFPYVDTLF.

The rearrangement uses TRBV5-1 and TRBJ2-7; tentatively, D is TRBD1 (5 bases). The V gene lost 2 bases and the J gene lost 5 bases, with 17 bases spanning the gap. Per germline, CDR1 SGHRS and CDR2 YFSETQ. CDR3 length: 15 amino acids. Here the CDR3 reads CASSFDGQGTNEQYF. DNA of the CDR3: TGCGCCAGCAGCTTTGACGGGCAGGGTACGAACGAGCAGTACTTC.

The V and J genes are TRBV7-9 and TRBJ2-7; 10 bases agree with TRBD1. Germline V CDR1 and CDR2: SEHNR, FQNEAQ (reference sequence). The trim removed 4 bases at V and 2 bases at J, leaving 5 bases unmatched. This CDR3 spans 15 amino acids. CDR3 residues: CASSSGQGYAYEQYF. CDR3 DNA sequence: TGTGCCAGCAGCTCGGGACAGGGGTACGCCTACGAGCAGTACTTC. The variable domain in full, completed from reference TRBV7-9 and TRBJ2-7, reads DTGVSQNPRHKITKRGQNVTFRCDPISEHNRLYWYRQTLGQGPEFLTYFQNEAQLEKSRLLSDRFSAERPKGSFSTLEIQRTEQGDSAMYLCASSSGQGYAYEQYFGPGTRLTVT.

In nucleotides, the CDR3 is TGTGCCAGCGGGCTAGCCAAAAACATTCAGTACTTC. It translates to CASGLAKNIQYF. The chain employs TRBV6-1 and TRBJ2-4; D is undetermined. From germline, CDR1 is MNHNS and CDR2 SASEGT. The CDR3 covers 12 residues. Between the trimmed V and J ends, which lost 8 bases and 0 bases, there was a span of 5 bases.

CDR3 residues: CASSLVRQGLIAKNIQYF. The CDR3 nucleotides are TGTGCCAGCAGCTTAGTCCGACAGGGTCTCATAGCCAAAAACATTCAGTACTTC. The rearrangement links TRBV7-8 to TRBJ2-4; 7 bases agree with TRBD1. V lost 1 base to trimming and J lost 0 bases; unmatched junction nucleotides: 9. Germline V gene lookup returns CDR1 SGHVS and CDR2 FQNEAQ. The CDR3 runs 18 residues.

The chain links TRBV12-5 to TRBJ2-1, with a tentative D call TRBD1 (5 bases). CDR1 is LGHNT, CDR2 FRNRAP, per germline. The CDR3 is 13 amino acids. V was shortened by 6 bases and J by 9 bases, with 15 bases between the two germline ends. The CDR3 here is CASGTGQGVEQFF. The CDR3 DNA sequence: TGTGCTAGTGGAACCGGTCAAGGGGTTGAGCAGTTCTTC. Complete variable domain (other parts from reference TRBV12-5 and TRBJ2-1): DARVTQTPRHKVTEMGQEVTMRCQPILGHNTVFWYRQTMMQGLELLAYFRNRAPLDDSGMPKDRFSAEMPDATLATLKIQPSEPRDSAVYFCASGTGQGVEQFFGPGTRLTVL.

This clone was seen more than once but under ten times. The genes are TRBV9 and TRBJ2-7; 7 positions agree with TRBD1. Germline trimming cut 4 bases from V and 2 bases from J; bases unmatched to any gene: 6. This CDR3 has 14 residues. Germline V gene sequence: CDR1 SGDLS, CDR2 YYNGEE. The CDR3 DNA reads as TGTGCCAGCAGCCTGACGGGACAGCCCTACGAGCAGTACTTC. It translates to CASSLTGQPYEQYF.

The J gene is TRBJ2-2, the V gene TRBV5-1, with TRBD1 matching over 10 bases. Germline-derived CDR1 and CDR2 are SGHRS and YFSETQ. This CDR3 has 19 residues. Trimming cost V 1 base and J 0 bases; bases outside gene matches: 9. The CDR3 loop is CASSLRDRGPGANTGELFF. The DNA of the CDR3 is TGCGCCAGCAGCTTGCGAGACAGGGGGCCTGGCGCGAACACCGGGGAGCTGTTTTTT.

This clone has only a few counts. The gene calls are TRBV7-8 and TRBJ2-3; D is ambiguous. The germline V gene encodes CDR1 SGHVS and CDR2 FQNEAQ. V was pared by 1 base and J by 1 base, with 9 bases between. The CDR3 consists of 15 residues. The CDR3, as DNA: TGTGCCAGCAGCTTAGATGGTGGGCGCACAGATACGCAGTATTTT. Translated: CASSLDGGRTDTQYF.